The clone carrying this TCR beta chain was detected ten times or more. Its antigen remains unidentified. The V and J ends lost 4 bases and 12 bases respectively, with 22 bases between them. Germline V gene lookup returns CDR1 SGHTA and CDR2 FQGNSA. The CDR3 totals 15 residues. This sample stems from a study of regulatory T cells in long-lasting Graves disease. Study-wide points: Persistent disease favored TRBV28, TRBJ1-2 and TRBJ2-5.

Construction of the TCR beta libraries employed iRepertoire HTBI primers in conjunction with Arm-PCR of CDR3 regions. Each CDR3 protein gets one entry after TCRdb re-called the multiplex PCR reads with MiXCR. In the table there are 360,000 or so distinct CDR3 sequences, approximately 15% of which are singletons. The time point was: newly diagnosed GD, antithyroid drugs for less than 3 months. The TCR library used RNA extracted from PBMCs. The same specimen was also included in a second study, on T cells in Graves' hyperthyroidism and ophthalmopathy. That work contributes: The hyperthyroidism was newly diagnosed and had lasted under 2 months; the patients were aged 18 to 65.

The source is a man aged 35 to 55 with Graves disease. The chain joins TRBV7-2 to TRBJ2-1, with a tentative D call TRBD1 (6 bases). Here the sequenced sample was peripheral blood mononuclear cells (PBMCs), taken at new diagnosis, from a patient treated with antithyroid drugs. The CDR3: CASSYTGSPSSRQFF. The CDR3, as DNA: TGTGCCAGCAGCTACACAGGGTCCCCTTCCTCTAGGCAGTTCTTC.